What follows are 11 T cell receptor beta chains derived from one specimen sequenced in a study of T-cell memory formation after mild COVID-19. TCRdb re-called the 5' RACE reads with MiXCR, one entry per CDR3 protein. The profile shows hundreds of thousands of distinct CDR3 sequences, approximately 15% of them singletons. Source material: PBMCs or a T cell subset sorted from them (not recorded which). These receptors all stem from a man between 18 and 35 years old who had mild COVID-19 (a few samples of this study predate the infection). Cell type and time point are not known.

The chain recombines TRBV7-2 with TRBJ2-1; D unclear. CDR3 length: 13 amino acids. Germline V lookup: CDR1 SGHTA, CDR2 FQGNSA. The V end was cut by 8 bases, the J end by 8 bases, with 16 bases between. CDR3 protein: CASELRVPHEQFF. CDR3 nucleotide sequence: TGTGCCAGCGAGCTCCGGGTTCCTCATGAGCAGTTCTTC.

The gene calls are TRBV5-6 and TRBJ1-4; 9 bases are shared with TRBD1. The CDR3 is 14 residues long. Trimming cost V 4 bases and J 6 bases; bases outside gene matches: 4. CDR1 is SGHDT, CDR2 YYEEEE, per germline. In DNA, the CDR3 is TGTGCCAGCAGCCGAACAGGGGGCGATGAAAAACTGTTTTTT. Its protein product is CASSRTGGDEKLFF.

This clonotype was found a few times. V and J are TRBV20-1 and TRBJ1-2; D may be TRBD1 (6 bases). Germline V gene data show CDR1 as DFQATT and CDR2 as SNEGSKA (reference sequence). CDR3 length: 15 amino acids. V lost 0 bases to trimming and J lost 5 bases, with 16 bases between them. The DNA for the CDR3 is TGCAGTGCTAGAGAACGGGGACAAAGGAATTATGGCTACACCTTC. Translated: CSARERGQRNYGYTF.

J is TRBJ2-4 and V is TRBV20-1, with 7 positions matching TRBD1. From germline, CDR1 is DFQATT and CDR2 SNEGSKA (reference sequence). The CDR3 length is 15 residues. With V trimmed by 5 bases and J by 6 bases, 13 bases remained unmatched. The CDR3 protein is CSAPTLTGWGNIQYF. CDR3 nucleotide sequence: TGCAGTGCTCCAACCCTGACAGGGTGGGGAAACATTCAGTACTTC.

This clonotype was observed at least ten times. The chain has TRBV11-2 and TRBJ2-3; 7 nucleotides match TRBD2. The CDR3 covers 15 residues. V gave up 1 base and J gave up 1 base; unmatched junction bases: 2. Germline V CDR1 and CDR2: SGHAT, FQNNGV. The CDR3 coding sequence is TGTGCCAGCAGCTTAGCAGGGAGGGGCACAGATACGCAGTATTTT. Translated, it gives CASSLAGRGTDTQYF.

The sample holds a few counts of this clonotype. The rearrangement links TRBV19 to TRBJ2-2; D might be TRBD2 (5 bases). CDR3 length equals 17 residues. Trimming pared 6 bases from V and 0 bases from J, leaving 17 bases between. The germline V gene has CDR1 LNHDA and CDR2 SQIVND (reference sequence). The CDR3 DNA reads TGTGCCAGTAGAGACCCGACGGGAAAAACGAACACCGGGGAGCTGTTTTTT. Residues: CASRDPTGKTNTGELFF.

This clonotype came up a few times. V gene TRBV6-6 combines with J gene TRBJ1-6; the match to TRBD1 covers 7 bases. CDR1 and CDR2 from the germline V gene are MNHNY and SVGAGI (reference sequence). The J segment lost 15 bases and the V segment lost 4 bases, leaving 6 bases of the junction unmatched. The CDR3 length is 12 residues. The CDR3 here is CASSWDSPNLHF. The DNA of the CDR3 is TGTGCCAGCAGTTGGGACAGCCCAAACCTCCACTTT.

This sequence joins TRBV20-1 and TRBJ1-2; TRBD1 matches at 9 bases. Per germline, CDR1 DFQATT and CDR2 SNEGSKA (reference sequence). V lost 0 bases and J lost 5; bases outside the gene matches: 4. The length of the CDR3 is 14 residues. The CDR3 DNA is TGCAGTGCTAGAGAGACAGGGGGGCCATATGGCTACACCTTC. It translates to CSARETGGPYGYTF.

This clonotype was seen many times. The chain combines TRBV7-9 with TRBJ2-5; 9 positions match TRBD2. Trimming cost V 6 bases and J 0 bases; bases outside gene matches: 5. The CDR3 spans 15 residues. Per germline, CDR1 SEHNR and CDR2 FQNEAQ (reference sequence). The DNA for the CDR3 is TGTGCCAGCAGGGAGGGACTAGCCGACCAAGAGACCCAGTACTTC. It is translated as CASREGLADQETQYF. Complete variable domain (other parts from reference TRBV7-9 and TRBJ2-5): DTGVSQNPRHKITKRGQNVTFRCDPISEHNRLYWYRQTLGQGPEFLTYFQNEAQLEKSRLLSDRFSAERPKGSFSTLEIQRTEQGDSAMYLCASREGLADQETQYFGPGTRLLVL.

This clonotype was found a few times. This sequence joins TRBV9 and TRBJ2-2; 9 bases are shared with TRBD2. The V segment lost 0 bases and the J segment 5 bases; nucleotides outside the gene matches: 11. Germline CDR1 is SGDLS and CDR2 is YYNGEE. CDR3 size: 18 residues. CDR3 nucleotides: TGTGCCAGCAGCGTAGTGGCTAGCGGGGTTTTGCGGACCGGGGAGCTGTTTTTT. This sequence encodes CASSVVASGVLRTGELFF.

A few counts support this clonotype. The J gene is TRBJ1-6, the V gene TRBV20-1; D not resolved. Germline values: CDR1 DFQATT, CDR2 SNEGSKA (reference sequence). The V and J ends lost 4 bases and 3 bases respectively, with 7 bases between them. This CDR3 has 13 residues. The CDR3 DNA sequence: TGCAGTGCTAAGGACCGCTATAATTCACCCCTCCACTTT. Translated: CSAKDRYNSPLHF.